The TCR beta chain under discussion was sequenced for a study of cytomegalovirus exposure and HLA in healthy donors. Use of 60 Vbeta and 13 Jbeta primers characterized the PCR. Produced via immunoSEQ multiplex PCR; TCRdb's table is partial and in-frame only. The sample consists of about 140,000 clones, around 84% of them appearing once. Germline values: CDR1 MNHNY, CDR2 SVGAGI (reference sequence). The length of the CDR3 is 16 residues. V lost 6 bases to trimming and J lost 1 base; unmatched junction nucleotides: 8. Study-level points and caveats: The only immune exposure information that was available was CMV serostatus.

About this clone: As yet, its antigen is unknown.

This clonotype was obtained from a man aged 50 to 59 in good health and CMV-seronegative. J is TRBJ2-1 and V is TRBV6-6, with 8 bases that match TRBD1. Sequencing was performed on PBMCs. DNA for the CDR3: TGTGCCAGCAGCCAATTCCGGGACAGGTCCTACAATGAGCAGTTCTTC. Translation gives CASSQFRDRSYNEQFF.